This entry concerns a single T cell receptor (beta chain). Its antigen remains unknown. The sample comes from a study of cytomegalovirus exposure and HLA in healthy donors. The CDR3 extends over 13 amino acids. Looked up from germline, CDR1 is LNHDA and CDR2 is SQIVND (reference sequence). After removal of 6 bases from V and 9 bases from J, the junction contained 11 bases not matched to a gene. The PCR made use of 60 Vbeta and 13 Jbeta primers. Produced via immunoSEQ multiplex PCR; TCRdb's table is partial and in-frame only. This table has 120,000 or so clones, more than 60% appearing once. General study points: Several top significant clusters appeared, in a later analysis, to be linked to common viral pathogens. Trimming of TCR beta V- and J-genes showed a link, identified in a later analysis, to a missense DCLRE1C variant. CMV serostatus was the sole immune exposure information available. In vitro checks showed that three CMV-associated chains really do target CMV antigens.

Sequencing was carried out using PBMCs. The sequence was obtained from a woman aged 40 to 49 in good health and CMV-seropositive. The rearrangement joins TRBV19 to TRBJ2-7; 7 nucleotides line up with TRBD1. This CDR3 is CASRGPGTETQYF. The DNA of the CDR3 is TGTGCCAGTAGGGGTCCCGGGACAGAGACGCAGTACTTC. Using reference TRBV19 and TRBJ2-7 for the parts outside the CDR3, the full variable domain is DGGITQSPKYLFRKEGQNVTLSCEQNLNHDAMYWYRQDPGQGLRLIYYSQIVNDFQKGDIAEGYSVSREKKESFPLTVTSAQKNPTAFYLCASRGPGTETQYFGPGTRLTVT.